These T cell receptor beta chains were read from a single sample in a study of blood T cell repertoires in COVID-19. Clones were sequenced by immunoSEQ multiplex PCR, and TCRdb holds only the in-frame ones, with some missing. The sample yields over 25,000 clones, 84% seen once. What was sequenced was peripheral blood. These receptor sequences come from a woman of 80 years or more with acute or convalescent COVID-19. The CDR3 runs from the conserved cysteine through the conserved F or W. Each record gives: clone size, CDR3 length, V gene, D gene, J gene, CDR3 protein, CDR3 DNA. The D gene is left open where the match is weak. Where a row states a size, it is once, few, many or the class of an expanded clone; other rows omit it.

few	14	TRBV9	TRBD2	TRBJ2-7	CASNLAGGPYEQYF	TGTGCCAGCAACCTAGCGGGAGGTCCCTACGAGCAGTACTTC
once	15	TRBV9	TRBD1	TRBJ1-6	CASSVEGTGFMPLHF	TGTGCCAGCAGCGTAGAGGGGACAGGGTTTATGCCCCTCCACTTT
once	15	TRBV30	NA	TRBJ1-3	CAWSVHGGSGNTIYF	TGTGCCTGGAGTGTACACGGGGGCTCTGGAAACACCATATATTTT
NA	14	TRBV27	TRBD1	TRBJ1-5	CASSATGGNQPQHF	TGTGCCAGCAGTGCTACAGGGGGCAATCAGCCCCAGCATTTT
NA	14	TRBV4-3	TRBD1	TRBJ1-4	CASSVQGEDEKLFF	TGCGCCAGCAGCGTACAGGGGGAGGACGAAAAACTGTTTTTT
once	17	TRBV27	NA	TRBJ2-1	CASSLLSGVGGYNEQFF	TGTGCCAGCAGTTTACTTTCGGGGGTGGGGGGATACAATGAGCAGTTCTTC
NA	14	TRBV4-1	NA	TRBJ1-1	CASSQEGTLRGAFF	TGCGCCAGCAGCCAAGAAGGGACTTTGCGTGGAGCTTTCTTT
few	14	TRBV30	TRBD1	TRBJ1-2	CARDTGGRDYGYTF	TGTGCCCGGGATACAGGGGGTCGAGACTATGGCTACACCTTC
NA	15	TRBV18	TRBD2	TRBJ2-5	CASSPDFSGTETQYF	TGTGCCAGCTCACCAGATTTCAGCGGGACCGAGACCCAGTACTTC
NA	13	TRBV19	NA	TRBJ1-5	CASSITVTQPQHF	TGTGCCAGTAGTATAACGGTCACTCAGCCCCAGCATTTT
medium-sized	17	TRBV28	NA	TRBJ1-6	CASSLFPRQHYNSPLHF	TGTGCCAGCAGTTTATTTCCGCGACAACACTATAATTCACCCCTCCACTTT
NA	16	TRBV13	TRBD2	TRBJ2-5	CASSLGSGGADETQYF	TGTGCCAGCAGCTTAGGAAGCGGGGGGGCCGATGAGACCCAGTACTTC
NA	18	TRBV7-9	TRBD2	TRBJ2-2	CASSFRTSGGQNTGELFF	TGTGCCAGCAGCTTCCGGACTAGCGGGGGGCAGAACACCGGGGAGCTGTTTTTT
few	19	TRBV19	TRBD2	TRBJ2-3	CASSLSGTSGSASTDTQYF	TGTGCCAGTAGTTTAAGTGGGACTAGCGGATCCGCGAGCACAGATACGCAGTATTTT
NA	13	TRBV10-2	NA	TRBJ1-5	CASTPGGNQPQHF	TGCGCCAGTACCCCCGGGGGCAATCAGCCCCAGCATTTT
NA	15	TRBV28	TRBD2	TRBJ2-2	CASSFRLAGGGELFF	TGTGCCAGCAGTTTTAGACTAGCGGGAGGAGGGGAGCTGTTTTTT
NA	13	TRBV12-3/TRBV12-4	NA	TRBJ1-2	CASSRRSNYGYTF	TGTGCCAGCAGTCGCCGGAGTAACTATGGCTACACCTTC
NA	15	TRBV11-2	TRBD2	TRBJ2-3	CASSPSGGLGNTQYF	TGTGCCAGCAGCCCTAGCGGGGGCCTAGGGAATACGCAGTATTTT
NA	12	TRBV6-8	NA	TRBJ2-7	CASSPSTPEQYF	TGTGCCAGCAGTCCCAGTACGCCCGAGCAGTACTTC
once	13	TRBV10-2	TRBD1	TRBJ1-5	CASTKQGNQPQHF	TGCGCCAGCACCAAACAGGGGAATCAGCCCCAGCATTTT
NA	15	TRBV2	TRBD1	TRBJ2-1	CASRLGRQGADEQFF	TGTGCCAGCAGGCTAGGTAGGCAGGGGGCCGATGAGCAGTTCTTC
NA	16	TRBV4-1	TRBD2	TRBJ2-5	CASSLSLTSVIETQYF	TGCGCCAGCAGCCTCTCCCTGACTAGCGTTATAGAGACCCAGTACTTC
NA	16	TRBV11-2	TRBD1	TRBJ2-2	CASSLTGGRNTGELFF	TGTGCCAGCAGCTTAACAGGGGGACGGAACACCGGGGAGCTGTTTTTT
NA	14	TRBV7-8	TRBD1	TRBJ1-2	CASSPDRAVSGYTF	TGTGCCAGCAGCCCCGACAGGGCAGTAAGTGGCTACACCTTC
NA	16	TRBV19	TRBD1	TRBJ1-4	CASSKSPGQTREKLFF	TGTGCCAGTAGTAAGTCCCCGGGACAGACCAGAGAAAAACTGTTTTTT
NA	14	TRBV3-1/TRBV3-2	NA	TRBJ2-6	CASSPNSGANVLTF	TGTGCCAGCAGCCCTAACTCTGGGGCCAACGTCCTGACTTTC
NA	12	TRBV27	NA	TRBJ2-7	CASSLEGGEQYF	TGTGCCAGCAGTTTGGAGGGCGGGGAGCAGTACTTC
once	15	TRBV1	NA	TRBJ1-3	CTSSRTSGFRNTIYF	TGCACCAGCAGCCGCACCTCGGGGTTTCGAAACACCATATATTTT
NA	15	TRBV5-5	NA	TRBJ1-5	CASSLDRTAGQPQHF	TGTGCCAGCAGCTTGGACAGGACAGCAGGGCAGCCCCAGCATTTT
once	13	TRBV30	TRBD2	TRBJ2-7	CAVAAGETYEQYF	TGTGCTGTAGCCGCGGGAGAGACCTACGAGCAGTACTTC
NA	16	TRBV27	TRBD2	TRBJ2-7	CASSPPTSGRVLEQYF	TGTGCCAGCAGCCCCCCGACTAGCGGGAGGGTTCTGGAGCAGTACTTC
NA	15	TRBV9	NA	TRBJ1-1	CASSVEGVVNTEAFF	TGTGCCAGCAGCGTAGAGGGAGTGGTGAACACTGAAGCTTTCTTT
NA	16	TRBV9	NA	TRBJ1-4	CASSVGGGAKGEKLFF	TGTGCCAGCAGCGTAGGAGGAGGGGCGAAGGGTGAAAAACTGTTTTTT
NA	13	TRBV19	NA	TRBJ1-1	CASSMRVDTEAFF	TGTGCCAGTAGTATGCGCGTGGACACTGAAGCTTTCTTT
NA	13	TRBV27	NA	TRBJ1-2	CASSPTSLNGYTF	TGTGCCAGCAGCCCCACCAGTCTGAATGGCTACACCTTC
NA	14	TRBV28	TRBD1	TRBJ1-1	CASSSDRGSTEAFF	TGTGCCAGCAGTTCAGACAGGGGGAGTACTGAAGCTTTCTTT
NA	16	TRBV11-2	NA	TRBJ2-3	CASSSQGFGGTDTQYF	TGTGCCAGCAGCTCGCAGGGATTCGGCGGCACAGATACGCAGTATTTT
NA	13	TRBV19	NA	TRBJ2-3	CASSIQGTDTQYF	TGTGCCAGTAGTATTCAGGGGACAGATACGCAGTATTTT
NA	15	TRBV19	NA	TRBJ2-3	CASSLGLTSTDTQYF	TGTGCCAGTAGTTTGGGACTCACTAGCACAGATACGCAGTATTTT
NA	15	TRBV19	TRBD1	TRBJ1-1	CASSGGTGQNTEAFF	TGTGCCAGTAGTGGAGGGACAGGTCAGAACACTGAAGCTTTCTTT
NA	17	TRBV19	NA	TRBJ1-5	CASSIIIGTRGDQPQHF	TGTGCCAGTAGTATCATCATAGGGACTCGAGGCGATCAGCCCCAGCATTTT
NA	16	TRBV5-4	TRBD1	TRBJ1-3	CASSAPGQGIGNTIYF	TGTGCCAGCAGCGCACCGGGACAGGGGATAGGAAACACCATATATTTT
NA	16	TRBV6-2/TRBV6-3	TRBD1	TRBJ1-5	CASSYFVQGVGQPQHF	TGTGCCAGCAGTTACTTCGTACAGGGGGTCGGGCAGCCCCAGCATTTT
NA	15	TRBV19	TRBD1	TRBJ2-3	CASSTGQGAADTQYF	TGTGCCAGTAGTACCGGACAGGGGGCTGCAGATACGCAGTATTTT
NA	12	TRBV28	NA	TRBJ1-2	CATRPIGYGYTF	TGTGCCACCCGCCCGATCGGTTATGGCTACACCTTC
NA	15	TRBV7-2	TRBD1	TRBJ1-3	CASSLGTGPGNTIYF	TGTGCCAGCAGCTTAGGGACAGGGCCCGGAAACACCATATATTTT
once	13	TRBV18	NA	TRBJ1-5	CASSRDSNQPQHF	TGTGCCAGCTCTCGAGATAGCAATCAGCCCCAGCATTTT
NA	10	TRBV29-1	NA	TRBJ1-1	CSVVSPPAFF	TGCAGCGTTGTATCCCCTCCGGCTTTCTTT
once	14	TRBV5-1	NA	TRBJ2-5	CASSLVGGYETQYF	TGCGCCAGCAGTCTAGTTGGGGGCTATGAGACCCAGTACTTC
NA	15	TRBV5-1	TRBD2	TRBJ2-3	CASSLAAGATDTQYF	TGCGCCAGCAGCTTGGCGGCGGGAGCAACAGATACGCAGTATTTT
NA	14	TRBV28	TRBD1	TRBJ1-5	CASTTTSQGQPQHF	TGTGCCAGCACCACGACTTCACAGGGGCAGCCCCAGCATTTT
NA	13	TRBV27	TRBD2	TRBJ2-5	CASRLAGRETQYF	TGTGCCAGCAGACTAGCGGGGAGGGAGACCCAGTACTTC
medium-sized	14	TRBV6-2/TRBV6-3	NA	TRBJ2-7	CASSYDSGNYEQYF	TGTGCCAGCAGTTACGATTCCGGGAACTACGAGCAGTACTTC
NA	12	TRBV3-1/TRBV3-2	NA	TRBJ1-1	CASSHGEGEAFF	TGTGCCAGCAGCCACGGGGAGGGTGAAGCTTTCTTT
NA	19	TRBV12-2	NA	TRBJ2-5	CASRLEVAVSSGSWETQYF	TGTGCAAGTCGCTTAGAAGTTGCGGTCTCTAGCGGGAGTTGGGAGACCCAGTACTTC
NA	15	TRBV5-1	NA	TRBJ2-5	CASSLYTSYQETQYF	TGCGCCAGCAGCTTGTATACTAGCTACCAAGAGACCCAGTACTTC
NA	13	TRBV19	NA	TRBJ2-3	CASSMTARNTQYF	TGTGCCAGTAGTATGACGGCCAGGAATACGCAGTATTTT
NA	13	TRBV19	TRBD2	TRBJ2-1	CASKVTLAGEQFF	TGTGCCAGTAAAGTAACCCTAGCGGGTGAGCAGTTCTTC
NA	12	TRBV19	NA	TRBJ1-1	CASNRGYTEAFF	TGTGCCAGTAATAGGGGATACACTGAAGCTTTCTTT